The 32 T cell receptor beta chains given below trace back to one sample, sequenced in a study of response to subunit inactivated influenza vaccine. TCRdb fed the RT-PCR reads into MiXCR, producing one record per CDR3 protein. The sample yields fewer than 600,000 distinct CDR3 sequences, roughly 7.6% seen once. Specimen: PBMCs from blood, collected around 25 months after vaccination. These receptors came from a man between 45 and 75 years old who received an inactivated influenza vaccine.

This clonotype was found a few times. The J gene is TRBJ2-2, the V gene TRBV29-1, with TRBD1 matching over 10 bases. CDR3 size: 14 residues. Germline V gene lookup returns CDR1 SQVTM and CDR2 ANQGSEA. V trimming: 6 bases; J trimming: 5 bases; junction bases outside the gene matches: 6. For the CDR3, the DNA is TGCAGCGTAACCCGGGACAGGGGAACCGGGGAGCTGTTTTTT. Translation gives CSVTRDRGTGELFF.

In this sample, this clonotype turned up once. V is TRBV11-2 and J is TRBJ1-1; D is perhaps TRBD1 (6 bases). Trimming pared 5 bases from V and 6 bases from J, leaving 19 bases between. Per the germline V gene, CDR1 is SGHAT and CDR2 is FQNNGV. This CDR3 has 15 amino acids. The CDR3 loop reads CASSPQGRGISEAFF. CDR3 nucleotides: TGTGCCAGCAGCCCTCAGGGAAGGGGGATCTCTGAAGCTTTCTTT.

This clonotype showed up many times. CDR3 protein: CASSPPTGLNGYTF. CDR3 bases: TGCGCCAGCAGCCCCCCGACAGGATTAAATGGCTACACCTTC. The V call is TRBV4-1, the J call TRBJ1-2, with D tentatively TRBD1 (6 bases). The CDR3 consists of 14 residues. CDR1 is MGHRA, CDR2 YSYEKL, per germline. Trimming stripped 4 bases from V and 6 bases from J, with 15 bases between.

This clonotype was observed many times. V and J are TRBV28 and TRBJ2-7; TRBD2 matches 10 bases. There are 15 residues in the CDR3. Germline loops: CDR1 MDHEN, CDR2 SYDVKM. Trimming removed 8 bases from V and 0 bases from J; junction bases left unmatched: 7. CDR3 protein: CASSTGTSDSYEQYF. In DNA form, the CDR3 reads TGTGCCAGCTCAACCGGGACTAGCGACTCCTACGAGCAGTACTTC.

In its sample, this clonotype was seen many times. The chain combines TRBV3-1 with TRBJ1-2; TRBD1 aligns across 10 bases. The CDR3 is 15 residues long. Looked up from germline, CDR1 is LGHDT and CDR2 is YNNKEL (reference sequence). J lost 3 bases, V lost 0 bases, and 1 base had no gene match. The CDR3 loop reads CASSQEDRGHYGYTF. CDR3 DNA sequence: TGTGCCAGCAGCCAAGAAGACAGGGGGCACTATGGCTACACCTTC.

The sample holds a few counts of this clonotype. The chain combines TRBV20-1 with TRBJ2-3; D call uncertain. Trimming removed 3 bases from V and 2 bases from J, with 12 bases in between. Germline loops: CDR1 DFQATT, CDR2 SNEGSKA (reference sequence). This CDR3 is 14 amino acids long. Written as DNA, the CDR3 is TGCAGTGCTAGTGTGGAAGGGTACACAGATACGCAGTATTTT. This gives the protein CSASVEGYTDTQYF.

The V and J genes are TRBV5-5 and TRBJ2-3; 8 nucleotides align to TRBD1. Germline assignment: CDR1 SGHKS and CDR2 YYEKEE (reference sequence). The ends lost 2 bases at V and 5 bases at J; junction bases unmatched: 7. The CDR3 length is 15 residues. The CDR3 DNA reads TGTGCCAGCAGCTTACTCAGGGGGCTTGGAGATACGCAGTATTTT. Translated: CASSLLRGLGDTQYF.

CDR3 sequence: CSGYRDRGSPLHF. The CDR3 DNA is TGCAGTGGATACCGGGACAGGGGCTCACCCCTCCACTTT. V gene TRBV20-1 combines with J gene TRBJ1-6; 10 bases fit TRBD1. V shed 7 bases, J shed 10 bases, and the junction held 7 bases outside the gene matches. CDR3 length equals 13 residues. Germline loops: CDR1 DFQATT, CDR2 SNEGSKA (reference sequence).

This clonotype was observed a few times. The genes are TRBV12-3 or TRBV12-4 and TRBJ1-3, with TRBD1 matching 7 bases. The CDR3 runs 15 residues. Trimming at V came to 6 bases and at J to 0 bases, leaving 5 bases not matched to a gene. CDR3 in DNA: TGTGCCAGCAGAGGACAGGCCACCTCTGGAAACACCATATATTTT. This gives the protein CASRGQATSGNTIYF.

This clonotype was found a few times. The chain combines TRBV7-9 with TRBJ2-1, with D possibly TRBD2 on 5 matching bases. This CDR3 comprises 16 residues. Trimming stripped 1 base from V and 3 bases from J, with 13 bases between. Germline CDR1 and CDR2: SEHNR and FQNEAQ (reference sequence). The CDR3 region is CASSLGLVAYYNEQFF. In nucleotides, the CDR3 is TGTGCCAGCAGCTTAGGTCTGGTAGCGTACTACAATGAGCAGTTCTTC.

The chain links TRBV4-3 to TRBJ1-5; 8 bases are a match to TRBD1. V lost 1 base, J lost 6 bases, and 5 bases stayed unmatched. The CDR3 extends over 15 amino acids. The germline CDR1 and CDR2 sequences are LGHNA and YSLEER. The CDR3 here is CASSQGQGAGQPQHF. The CDR3 DNA sequence: TGCGCCAGCAGCCAAGGTCAGGGGGCGGGTCAGCCCCAGCATTTT.

Comments on this clonotype: A read error may explain this, as a much larger clone is one base away. This chain uses TRBV6-1 with TRBJ1-2; weak D call: TRBD1 (6 bases). The CDR3 spans 12 residues. Trimming took off 10 bases at V and 4 bases at J, with 13 bases between the two ends. Germline V gives CDR1 MNHNS, CDR2 SASEGT. This CDR3 reads CATAGTTYGYTF. CDR3 DNA: TGTGCCACCGCCGGGACAACCTATGGCTACACCTTC.

The sample holds a few counts of this clonotype. J is TRBJ2-2 and V is TRBV28, with 8 bases identical to TRBD1. The V and J ends lost 5 bases and 1 base, in that order; junction bases with no gene match: 6. The CDR3 is 16 amino acids. Germline CDR1 MDHEN, CDR2 SYDVKM. CDR3 nucleotides: TGTGCCAGCAGTAGAGGAGGGACAGGGAACACCGGGGAGCTGTTTTTT. Translating gives CASSRGGTGNTGELFF.

Only a few counts were recorded for this clonotype. This CDR3 is CASSYDGDTEAFF. CDR3 DNA sequence: TGTGCCAGCAGTTACGACGGAGACACTGAAGCTTTCTTT. The rearrangement links TRBV6-6 to TRBJ1-1; D is unresolved. This CDR3 has 13 amino acids. Germline V gene data show CDR1 as MNHNY and CDR2 as SVGAGI (reference sequence). V was pared by 2 bases and J by 3 bases, with 7 bases between.

The V gene is TRBV27, the J gene TRBJ2-3; D perhaps matches TRBD1 (6 bases). The CDR3 totals 15 residues. Germline values: CDR1 MNHEY, CDR2 SMNVEV (reference sequence). Trimming took 3 bases from V and 5 from J, leaving 15 bases between them. CDR3 protein: CASSFQGVGGDTQYF. Written as DNA, the CDR3 is TGTGCCAGCAGTTTCCAGGGAGTAGGGGGAGATACGCAGTATTTT.

In its sample, this clonotype was seen many times. The chain carries TRBV6-1 and TRBJ1-4; D uncertain. This CDR3 is 15 amino acids long. The V and J ends lost 5 bases and 7 bases respectively, with 17 bases between them. The germline gives CDR1 MNHNS, CDR2 SASEGT. The CDR3 DNA reads TGTGCCAGCAGTCCCGATGGACTGGATACTGAAAAACTGTTTTTT. Translation: CASSPDGLDTEKLFF.

This clonotype was counted many times. The chain employs TRBV30 and TRBJ2-1; unclear D gene. The CDR3 contains 13 residues. The V gene lost 4 bases and the J gene lost 7 bases, with 14 bases spanning the gap. Germline values: CDR1 GTSNPN, CDR2 SVGIG (reference sequence). The CDR3 here is CAWIGPPRNEQFF. CDR3 sequence (DNA): TGTGCCTGGATAGGCCCCCCTAGAAATGAGCAGTTCTTC. Full variable domain (missing parts from reference TRBV30 and TRBJ2-1): SQTIHQWPATLVQPVGSPLSLECTVEGTSNPNLYWYRQAAGRGLQLLFYSVGIGQISSEVPQNLSASRPQDRQFILSSKKLLLSDSGFYLCAWIGPPRNEQFFGPGTRLTVL.

The chain links TRBV7-2 to TRBJ2-1; the match to TRBD2 covers 8 bases. CDR3 size: 12 residues. Germline V gene lookup returns CDR1 SGHTA and CDR2 FQGNSA. Trimming removed 10 bases from V and 9 bases from J; junction bases left unmatched: 8. In DNA, the CDR3 is TGTGCCACCCGGAGCGGGGGCCTTGAGCAGTTCTTC. Its protein product is CATRSGGLEQFF.

In its sample, this clonotype was seen a few times. The gene calls are TRBV15 and TRBJ2-3; 7 bases match TRBD1. The CDR3 sequence is 16 residues long. CDR1 and CDR2 from the germline V gene are LNHNV and YYDKDF (reference sequence). Trimming cost V 2 bases and J 1 base; bases outside gene matches: 6. The CDR3 coding sequence is TGTGCCACCAGCAGAACCGGGACAGCCGGCACAGATACGCAGTATTTT. It encodes CATSRTGTAGTDTQYF.

The V and J genes are TRBV6-6 and TRBJ2-7; no firm D call. V was cut by 8 bases and J by 2 bases, with 13 bases left in between. The CDR3 loop spans 13 amino acids. CDR1 and CDR2 from the germline V gene are MNHNY and SVGAGI (reference sequence). CDR3 sequence: CASSPTDTYEQYF. CDR3 DNA sequence: TGTGCCAGCTCGCCGACCGACACCTACGAGCAGTACTTC.

This clonotype has a count of ten or more. This rearrangement joins TRBV20-1 to TRBJ2-7, with D hard to call. Germline CDR1 DFQATT, CDR2 SNEGSKA (reference sequence). This CDR3 has 10 amino acids. Trimming took 4 bases from V and 7 from J, leaving 8 bases between them. The CDR3: CSATAEEQYF. Written as DNA, the CDR3 is TGCAGTGCTACCGCCGAAGAGCAGTACTTC.

Points on this clonotype: The junction departs from germline at one end; a sequencing error may be responsible. The chain is built from TRBV7-9 and TRBJ2-3, with a possible D match to TRBD2 (5 bases). Looked up from germline, CDR1 is SEHNR and CDR2 is FQNEAQ (reference sequence). The CDR3 consists of 14 residues. The CDR3 DNA reads TGTGCCAGCGGCTTAGAGAGCGGCCCAGATACGCAGTATTTT. It translates to CASGLESGPDTQYF.

This chain links TRBV12-3 or TRBV12-4 with TRBJ2-1; TRBD1 aligns across 9 bases. The CDR3 runs 15 residues. Losses at the gene ends were 6 bases for V and 4 bases for J; bases not matched to a gene: 7. CDR3 nucleotides: TGTGCCAGCAGCTCGGGGGGACAGGGTTACAATGAGCAGTTCTTC. Its protein is CASSSGGQGYNEQFF.

The rearrangement links TRBV12-3 or TRBV12-4 to TRBJ2-1; no firm D call. The CDR3 spans 13 residues. Trimming took 8 bases from V and 6 from J, leaving 14 bases between them. The DNA for the CDR3 is TGTGCCAGCCGATTAACGCATGGCAATGAGCAGTTCTTC. Encoded protein: CASRLTHGNEQFF.

J is TRBJ2-3 and V is TRBV28; 9 nucleotides align to TRBD1. V shed 5 bases and J 0 bases; nucleotides not matched to a gene: 15. CDR3 length: 19 amino acids. The germline V gene encodes CDR1 MDHEN and CDR2 SYDVKM. CDR3 protein: CASSPPPGQGGISTDTQYF. The CDR3 region has the DNA TGTGCCAGCAGTCCACCTCCGGGACAGGGTGGGATTAGCACAGATACGCAGTATTTT.

This clonotype has a count of ten or more. The rearrangement links TRBV9 to TRBJ2-7; TRBD1 aligns across 11 bases. Germline CDR1 reads SGDLS; CDR2 reads YYNGEE. Trimming removed 3 bases from V and 3 bases from J; junction bases left unmatched: 2. The CDR3 loop spans 14 amino acids. Written as DNA, the CDR3 is TGTGCCAGCAGCGCGGGACAGGGGGGCTACGAGCAGTACTTC. It specifies CASSAGQGGYEQYF.

The V gene is TRBV20-1, the J gene TRBJ1-2, with D unclear. Germline V gene sequence: CDR1 DFQATT, CDR2 SNEGSKA (reference sequence). The CDR3 is 11 amino acids. V was shortened by 5 bases and J by 8 bases, with 12 bases between the two germline ends. For the CDR3, the DNA is TGCAGTGCTCCCCAGGAAGGCGGCTACACCTTC. It yields the protein CSAPQEGGYTF.

The chain joins TRBV6-2 or TRBV6-3 to TRBJ2-7; 10 positions match TRBD2. The CDR3 has 16 residues. CDR1 and CDR2 (germline): MNHEY, SVGEGT. After removal of 6 bases from V and 3 bases from J, the junction contained 11 bases not matched to a gene. The CDR3 coding sequence is TGTGCCAGCAGCCCCCGACTAGCGGGTATCATCTACGAGCAGTACTTC. It codes for CASSPRLAGIIYEQYF.

This clonotype was recorded at least ten times. V usage is TRBV10-3 and J usage is TRBJ2-3; TRBD1 might be the D (5 bases). The CDR3 totals 14 residues. V lost 2 bases and J lost 2, with 8 bases in between. In germline, CDR1 is ENHRY, CDR2 SYGVKD. CDR3 loop: CAISEKGITDTQYF. The DNA for the CDR3 is TGTGCCATCAGTGAGAAGGGGATCACAGATACGCAGTATTTT.

This clonotype was recorded at least ten times. The gene calls are TRBV15 and TRBJ2-2; 8 bases match TRBD2. Germline assignment: CDR1 LNHNV and CDR2 YYDKDF (reference sequence). Losses at the gene ends were 5 bases for V and 3 bases for J; bases not matched to a gene: 5. The CDR3 sequence is 15 residues long. The CDR3 DNA reads as TGTGCCACCAGCTCCGGGACTAGGCACACCGGGGAGCTGTTTTTT. The encoded protein is CATSSGTRHTGELFF.

This clonotype has a handful of counts. The V and J genes are TRBV28 and TRBJ2-1; no clear D gene. Germline CDR1 MDHEN, CDR2 SYDVKM. Trimming removed 5 bases from V and 2 bases from J, with 13 bases in between. CDR3 length: 15 amino acids. The CDR3 reads CASSPPRLTYNEQFF. Here the CDR3 DNA reads TGTGCCAGCAGTCCCCCCCGCTTGACCTACAATGAGCAGTTCTTC.

This clonotype was seen many times. The chain recombines TRBV28 with TRBJ2-2, with D perhaps matching TRBD1 or TRBD2 (6 bases each). CDR1 and CDR2 from the germline V gene are MDHEN and SYDVKM. The V end lost 7 bases, the J end lost 5 bases, and 11 bases lay between the germline ends. The length of the CDR3 is 13 residues. This CDR3 reads CASKEGGTGELFF. CDR3 in DNA: TGTGCCAGCAAGGAAGGGGGGACCGGGGAGCTGTTTTTT.